The 18 T cell receptor beta chains below were found in one sample sequenced in a study of CD8 T cells in ankylosing spondylitis (dated by TCRdb to about 2017). The library was prepared using 5' RACE. The instrument was an Illumina HiSeq 2500. The public sequencing data were trimmed at Q25 with fastp and processed into clonotypes with MiXCR by TCRdb, which kept only in-frame beta chains. Each entry merges the rows of one CDR3 protein and shows their most common DNA and genes. Within this sample are roughly 200,000 distinct CDR3 sequences, with 13% of them counted one time only. The ten largest clones represent more than 15% of the sample. Sequencing used blood, either unsorted or a sorted T cell fraction (not recorded which). The receptors were gathered from a male donor with ankylosing spondylitis or in good health (not recorded which).

This clonotype has at least ten counts. This rearrangement joins TRBV12-3 or TRBV12-4 to TRBJ2-1; D not certain. V lost 6 bases and J lost 2, with 8 bases in between. CDR3 length: 13 residues. CDR3 loop: CASSKVPYNEQFF. CDR3 coding DNA: TGTGCCAGCAGCAAAGTCCCCTACAATGAGCAGTTCTTC.

This clonotype was counted a few times. The chain couples TRBV14 to TRBJ2-7; TRBD1 matches 8 bases. V shed 5 bases and J 6 bases; nucleotides not matched to a gene: 9. CDR1 and CDR2 from the germline V gene are SGHDN and FVKESK. CDR3 length equals 14 residues. For the CDR3, the DNA is TGTGCCAGCAGCTCGACAGGGGCGGCGAGCGAGCAGTACTTC. This codes for CASSSTGAASEQYF. Complete variable domain (other parts from reference TRBV14 and TRBJ2-7): EAGVTQFPSHSVIEKGQTVTLRCDPISGHDNLYWYRRVMGKEIKFLLHFVKESKQDESGMPNNRFLAERTGGTYSTLKVQPAELEDSGVYFCASSSTGAASEQYFGPGTRLTVT.

About this clonotype itself: This may arise from a read error, as a much more abundant clone is one base away. The J gene is TRBJ2-7, the V gene TRBV12-3 or TRBV12-4; D tentatively fits TRBD1 or TRBD2 (5 bases each). The CDR3 sequence is 13 residues long. The CDR3 sequence: CASSPGTIGEQCF. CDR3 coding DNA: TGTGCCAGCAGCCCAGGGACCATTGGGGAGCAGTGCTTC.

The chain couples TRBV4-1 to TRBJ2-5; D perhaps matches TRBD2 (6 bases). Germline-derived CDR1 and CDR2 are MGHRA and YSYEKL. The CDR3 length is 13 residues. V was clipped by 6 bases and J by 3 bases, with 11 bases between them. The CDR3 DNA follows: TGCGCCAGCAGGAGTGGAGGGGAAGAGACCCAGTACTTC. This encodes CASRSGGEETQYF.

The chain recombines TRBV30 with TRBJ1-1; unclear D gene. V gave up 0 bases and J gave up 4 bases, with 9 bases separating them. CDR1 GTSNPN and CDR2 SVGIG come from the germline V gene (reference sequence). CDR3 length: 13 residues. CDR3 nucleotide sequence: TGTGCCTGGAGTGTAGGACTGGGCACTGAAGCTTTCTTT. Translated, it gives CAWSVGLGTEAFF.

The sample holds a few counts of this clonotype. The chain combines TRBV9 with TRBJ2-7; D is perhaps TRBD1 (5 bases). V lost 4 bases to trimming and J lost 3 bases, with 8 bases between them. Germline V gives CDR1 SGDLS, CDR2 YYNGEE. This CDR3 is 12 amino acids long. The CDR3 reads CASSKGIYEQYF. CDR3 nucleotide sequence: TGTGCCAGCAGCAAGGGGATCTACGAGCAGTACTTC.

This chain connects TRBV4-2 to TRBJ2-3, with 7 bases aligning to TRBD1. The CDR3 contains 17 residues. Germline CDR1 and CDR2: LGHNA and YNFKEQ. V gave up 2 bases and J gave up 2 bases; unmatched junction bases: 10. CDR3 nucleotide sequence: TGTGCCAGCAGCCAAACTGAAACCGGGACAGTCACAGATACGCAGTATTTT. Translating gives CASSQTETGTVTDTQYF.

The chain recombines TRBV4-2 with TRBJ2-7; a possible D gene is TRBD2 (5 bases). Trimming removed 0 bases at V and 0 bases at J, with 9 bases between. CDR1 and CDR2 from the germline V gene are LGHNA and YNFKEQ. This CDR3 has 15 residues. The CDR3 region has the DNA TGTGCCAGCAGCCAAGAGGTTAGCGCCTCCTACGAGCAGTACTTC. It yields the protein CASSQEVSASYEQYF.

This clonotype was recorded a few times. DNA for the CDR3: TGTGCCAGCAGTTTATTTCCGGGAGGGGATCAAGAGACCCAGTACTTC. This codes for CASSLFPGGDQETQYF. The rearrangement uses TRBV27 and TRBJ2-5, with TRBD2 matching over 8 bases. Trimming at V came to 1 base and at J to 2 bases, leaving 6 bases not matched to a gene. Germline CDR1 and CDR2: MNHEY and SMNVEV (reference sequence). CDR3 length equals 16 residues.

This clonotype was detected only a few times. The rearrangement uses TRBV6-5 and TRBJ2-1, with D perhaps given as TRBD1 or TRBD2 (6 bases each). The CDR3 contains 15 residues. Trimming took off 4 bases at V and 1 base at J, with 11 bases between the two ends. Germline V gene lookup returns CDR1 MNHEY and CDR2 SVGAGI. The chain's CDR3 is CASSLQGGSYNEQFF. For the CDR3, the DNA is TGTGCCAGCAGTTTACAGGGAGGATCCTACAATGAGCAGTTCTTC.

The rearrangement joins TRBV5-1 to TRBJ1-1, with 8 bases identical to TRBD1. Germline V gene lookup returns CDR1 SGHRS and CDR2 YFSETQ. The CDR3 is 15 amino acids. V lost 0 bases, J lost 4 bases, and 5 bases stayed unmatched. CDR3 protein: CASSLAGQGVTEAFF. The CDR3 bases are TGCGCCAGCAGCTTGGCCGGACAGGGTGTCACTGAAGCTTTCTTT. The full variable domain, in which reference TRBV5-1 and TRBJ1-1 provide the parts outside the CDR3, is KAGVTQTPRYLIKTRGQQVTLSCSPISGHRSVSWYQQTPGQGLQFLFEYFSETQRNKGNFPGRFSGRQFSNSRSEMNVSTLELGDSALYLCASSLAGQGVTEAFFGQGTRLTVV.

The chain has TRBV6-1 and TRBJ2-1; the D call may be TRBD1 or TRBD2 (5 bases each). V lost 8 bases, J lost 0 bases, and 14 bases lay in between. The length of the CDR3 is 15 residues. Germline V CDR1 and CDR2: MNHNS, SASEGT. CDR3 bases: TGTGCCAGCCTGACGGGGACGGTCTCCTACAATGAGCAGTTCTTC. Protein product: CASLTGTVSYNEQFF.

The rearrangement joins TRBV12-3 or TRBV12-4 to TRBJ1-1; D is undetermined. This CDR3 region has 13 residues. Between the trimmed V and J ends, which lost 1 base and 5 bases, there was a span of 8 bases. CDR3 loop: CASSLVLGTEAFF. The DNA of the CDR3 is TGTGCCAGCAGTTTAGTATTGGGGACTGAAGCTTTCTTT.

The chain employs TRBV12-3 or TRBV12-4 and TRBJ2-5; D possibly corresponds to TRBD2 (5 bases). V lost 8 bases and J 2 bases, leaving 15 bases between the germline ends. This CDR3 is 14 amino acids long. The CDR3 nucleotides read TGTGCCAGCGGACTCACGACACTACAAGAGACCCAGTACTTC. This gives the protein CASGLTTLQETQYF.

This clonotype showed up many times. J is TRBJ1-1 and V is TRBV11-2; tentatively, D is TRBD1 (5 bases). Germline CDR1 and CDR2: SGHAT and FQNNGV. With 1 base removed from V and 1 base from J, the gap between germline ends came to 13 bases. The CDR3 is 16 residues long. In DNA form, the CDR3 reads TGTGCCAGCAGCTTAGTTCGGGGGGGTCCGAACACTGAAGCTTTCTTT. It yields the protein CASSLVRGGPNTEAFF.

This clonotype was observed a handful of times. This chain connects TRBV10-1 to TRBJ1-2, with D hard to call. Germline values: CDR1 WNHNN, CDR2 SYGVQD (reference sequence). The CDR3 length is 15 residues. Trimming took off 7 bases at V and 1 base at J, with 16 bases between the two ends. The CDR3 spells CASKYSTPLNYGYTF. CDR3 nucleotides: TGCGCCAGCAAGTACTCTACTCCACTTAACTATGGCTACACCTTC.

The chain recombines TRBV6-1 with TRBJ1-6; 9 bases agree with TRBD1. The CDR3 has 16 amino acids. The V segment lost 6 bases and the J segment 6 bases; nucleotides outside the gene matches: 9. In germline, CDR1 is MNHNS, CDR2 SASEGT. This CDR3 is CASRSQDRGFNSPLHF. DNA for the CDR3: TGTGCCAGCAGATCACAGGACAGGGGATTTAATTCACCCCTCCACTTT.

This clonotype was seen a handful of times. The chain employs TRBV12-3 or TRBV12-4 and TRBJ2-7; D possibly corresponds to TRBD1 (6 bases). V was pared by 5 bases and J by 4 bases, with 18 bases between. This CDR3 region has 15 residues. The CDR3 sequence: CASSPYNTGLYEQYF. The CDR3 DNA reads TGTGCCAGCAGTCCCTACAACACAGGGTTATACGAGCAGTACTTC.